Below, one T cell receptor (beta chain) is given with its context. A 1 in 200,000 to 1 in 1 million T cell depth was the sequencing target. Some clones are missing from TCRdb's copy, which holds only in-frame ones; the method was immunoSEQ multiplex PCR. The repertoire consists of approximately 23,000 clones, with about three quarters occurring once and the leading ten covering 7.2%. Germline V gives CDR1 MDHEN, CDR2 SYDVKM. The CDR3 is 13 amino acids. With 5 bases removed from V and 8 bases from J, the gap between germline ends came to 14 bases. This entry belongs to a study of cytotoxic CD8 clonotypes in ibrutinib-treated CLL.

This chain uses TRBV28 with TRBJ2-3; D is ambiguous. The sequencing here drew on PBMCs, taken before ibrutinib treatment. The sequence derives from a human donor with chronic lymphocytic leukemia. CDR3 region: CASSLKLGSTQYF. CDR3 DNA: TGTGCCAGCAGTCTAAAACTGGGTTCTACGCAGTATTTT.